This section outlines one T cell receptor (beta chain) sequence together with its context. What it binds is not known. Germline assignment: CDR1 MNHEY and CDR2 SVGAGI. The CDR3 has 14 residues. Trimming removed 2 bases from V and 7 bases from J, with 15 bases in between. CDR3 and TCR beta VDJ profiling relied on genomic DNA as the template. TCRdb re-analysed the reads in MiXCR, keeping a single row per CDR3 protein. The table has around 230,000 distinct CDR3 sequences, roughly 57% seen once. This sample stems from a study of CD8+CD57+ T cells in acquired aplastic anemia. The wider study: Roughly 3.1 ug was the average amount of DNA from sorted CD4+ and CD8+ cells. There were roughly 10 million reads, on average, for CD4+ cells from healthy donors. Whole-study findings and limits: With respect to CD8+ Simpson's diversity, patients and controls did not differ significantly.

Specimen: sorted CD4+, CD8+, or CD8+CD57+ T cells (not recorded which) from PBMCs. The sequence was obtained from a human donor in good health. This rearrangement joins TRBV6-5 to TRBJ2-7; TRBD1 is a possible D gene (6 bases). This CDR3 reads CASSYPGDTGEQYF. For the CDR3, the DNA is TGTGCCAGCAGTTACCCTGGGGACACCGGGGAGCAGTACTTC.